Sequencing of this T cell receptor (beta chain) was carried out in a study of identical twins. Germline V gives CDR1 DFQATT, CDR2 SNEGSKA (reference sequence). This CDR3 has 18 residues. The V gene end was trimmed by 3 bases and the J gene end by 0 bases; junction bases not matched to a gene: 9. This clonotype came up a few times. TCRdb processed the 5' RACE reads anew with MiXCR; each CDR3 protein has one entry. The repertoire holds 550,000 to 700,000 distinct CDR3 sequences, with 21% as singletons. These data also formed part of another study, on T cells expressing NK-cell markers.

This sequence originates from a woman aged 18-29 years in good health. The chain is built from TRBV20-1 and TRBJ2-2, with 11 positions matching TRBD2. The sample was PBMCs. CDR3 DNA: TGCAGTGCTAGCGGAACCCTAGCGGGGGGCGCGAACACCGGGGAGCTGTTTTTT. Its protein is CSASGTLAGGANTGELFF.